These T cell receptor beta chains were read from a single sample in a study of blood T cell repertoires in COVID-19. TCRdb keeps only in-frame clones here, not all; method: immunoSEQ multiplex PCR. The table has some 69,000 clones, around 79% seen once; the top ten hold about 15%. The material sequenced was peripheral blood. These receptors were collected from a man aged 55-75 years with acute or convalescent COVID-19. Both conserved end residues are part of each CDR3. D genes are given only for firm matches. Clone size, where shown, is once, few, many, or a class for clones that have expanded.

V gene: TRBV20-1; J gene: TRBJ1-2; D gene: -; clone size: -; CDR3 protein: CSARFIAHTF; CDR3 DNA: TGCAGTGCCAGGTTTATCGCCCACACCTTC
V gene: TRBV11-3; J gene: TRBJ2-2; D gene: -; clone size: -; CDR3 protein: CASSLRPSGELFF; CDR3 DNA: TGTGCCAGCAGCCTACGCCCGTCGGGGGAGCTGTTTTTT
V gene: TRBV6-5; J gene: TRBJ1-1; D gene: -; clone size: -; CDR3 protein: CATLQSMNTEAFF; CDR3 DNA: TGTGCCACCTTACAGAGCATGAACACTGAAGCTTTCTTT
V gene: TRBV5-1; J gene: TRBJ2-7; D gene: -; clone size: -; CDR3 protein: CASSGGYGGGNEQYF; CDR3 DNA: TGCGCCAGCAGTGGGGGCTATGGGGGTGGCAACGAGCAGTACTTC
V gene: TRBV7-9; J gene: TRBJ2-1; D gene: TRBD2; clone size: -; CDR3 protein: CASSLRGTSDNEQFF; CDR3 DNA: TGTGCCAGCAGTTTAAGGGGGACTAGTGACAATGAGCAGTTCTTC
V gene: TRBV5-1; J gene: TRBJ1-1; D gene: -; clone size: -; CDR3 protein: CASSLDSLGPEAFF; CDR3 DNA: TGCGCCAGCAGCTTGGACAGCCTGGGGCCTGAAGCTTTCTTT
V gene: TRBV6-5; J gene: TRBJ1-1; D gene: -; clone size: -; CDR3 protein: CASSSTGVGTEAFF; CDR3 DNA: TGTGCCAGCAGCTCGACAGGCGTCGGCACTGAAGCTTTCTTT
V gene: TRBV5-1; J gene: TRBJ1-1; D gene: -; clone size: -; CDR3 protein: CASSLIPRGLDTEAFF; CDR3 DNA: TGCGCCAGCAGCCTGATCCCCCGAGGGTTGGACACTGAAGCTTTCTTT
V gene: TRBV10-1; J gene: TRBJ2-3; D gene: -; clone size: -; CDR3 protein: CASSPTLGDTQYF; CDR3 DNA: TGCGCCAGCTCCCCCACCCTAGGAGATACGCAGTATTTT
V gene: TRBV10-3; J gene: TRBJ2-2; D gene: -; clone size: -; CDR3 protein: CAISLTPNTGELFF; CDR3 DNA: TGTGCCATCAGCCTGACACCGAACACCGGGGAGCTGTTTTTT
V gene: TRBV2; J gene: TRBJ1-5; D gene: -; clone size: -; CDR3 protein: CASRGGRSQHF; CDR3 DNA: TGTGCCAGCAGGGGGGGGAGGTCCCAGCATTTT
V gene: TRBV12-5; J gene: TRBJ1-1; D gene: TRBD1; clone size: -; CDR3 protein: CASGLETGPAFF; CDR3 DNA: TGTGCTAGTGGTTTGGAGACAGGGCCAGCTTTCTTT
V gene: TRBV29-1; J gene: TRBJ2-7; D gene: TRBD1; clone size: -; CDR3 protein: CSVEGTGGWEQYF; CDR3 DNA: TGCAGCGTTGAAGGGACAGGGGGCTGGGAGCAGTACTTC
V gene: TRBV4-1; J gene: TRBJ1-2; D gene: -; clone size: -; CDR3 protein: CASSQENLGAGYGYTF; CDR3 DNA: TGCGCCAGCAGCCAAGAAAACTTGGGTGCGGGCTATGGCTACACCTTC
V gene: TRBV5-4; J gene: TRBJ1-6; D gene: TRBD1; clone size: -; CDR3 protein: CASSLGQGDSPLHF; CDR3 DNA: TGTGCCAGCAGCCTAGGACAGGGAGATTCACCCCTCCACTTT
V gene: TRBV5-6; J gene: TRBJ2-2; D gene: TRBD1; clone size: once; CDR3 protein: CASSPHPGGAGELFF; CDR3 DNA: TGTGCCAGCAGCCCACACCCAGGGGGAGCCGGGGAGCTGTTTTTT
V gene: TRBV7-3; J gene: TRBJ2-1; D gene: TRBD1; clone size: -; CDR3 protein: CASSPRQGNEQFF; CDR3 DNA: TGTGCCAGCAGCCCCCGACAGGGAAATGAGCAGTTCTTC
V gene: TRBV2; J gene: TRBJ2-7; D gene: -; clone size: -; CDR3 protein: CASSETGMGYEQYF; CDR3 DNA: TGTGCCAGCAGTGAAACGGGAATGGGATACGAGCAGTACTTC
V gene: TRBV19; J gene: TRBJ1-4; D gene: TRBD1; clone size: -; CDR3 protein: CASSMDRVGKKLFF; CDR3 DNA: TGTGCCAGTAGTATGGACAGGGTCGGGAAAAAACTGTTTTTT
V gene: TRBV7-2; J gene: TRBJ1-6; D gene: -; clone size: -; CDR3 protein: CASSSNRNSPLHF; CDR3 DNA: TGTGCCAGCAGCTCCAACAGGAATTCACCCCTCCACTTT
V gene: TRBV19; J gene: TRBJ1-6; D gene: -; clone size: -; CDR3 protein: CASSIAGNSPLHF; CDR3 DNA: TGTGCCAGTAGTATCGCGGGGAATTCACCCCTCCACTTT
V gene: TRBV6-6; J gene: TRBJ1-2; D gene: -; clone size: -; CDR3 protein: CASSYPRGEGYTF; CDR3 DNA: TGTGCCAGCAGTTACCCTCGGGGGGAGGGCTACACCTTC
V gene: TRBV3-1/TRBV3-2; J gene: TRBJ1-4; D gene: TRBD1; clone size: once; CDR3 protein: CASSRQGALANEKLFF; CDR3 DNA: TGTGCCAGCAGCCGACAGGGGGCTTTGGCTAATGAAAAACTGTTTTTT
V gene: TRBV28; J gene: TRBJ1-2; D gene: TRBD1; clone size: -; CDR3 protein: CASKGGLLGYTF; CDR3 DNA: TGTGCCAGCAAAGGGGGCTTATTGGGCTACACCTTC
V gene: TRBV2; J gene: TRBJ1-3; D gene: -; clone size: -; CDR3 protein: CASSRSGNTIYF; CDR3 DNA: TGTGCCAGCAGCCGTTCTGGAAACACCATATATTTT
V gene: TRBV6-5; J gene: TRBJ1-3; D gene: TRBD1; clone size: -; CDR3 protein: CASTATGVSRNTIYF; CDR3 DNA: TGTGCCAGCACCGCGACAGGGGTGTCCCGAAACACCATATATTTT
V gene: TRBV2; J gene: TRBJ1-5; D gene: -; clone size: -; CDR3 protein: CASMGQVGNQPQHF; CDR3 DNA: TGTGCCAGCATGGGGCAGGTCGGCAATCAGCCCCAGCATTTT
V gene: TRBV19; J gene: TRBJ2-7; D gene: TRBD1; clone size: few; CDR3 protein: CASSKQGAQEQYF; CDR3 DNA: TGTGCCAGTAGTAAACAGGGGGCGCAGGAGCAGTACTTC
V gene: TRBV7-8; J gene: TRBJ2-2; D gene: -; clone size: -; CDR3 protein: CASSHRGLAGELFF; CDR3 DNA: TGTGCCAGCAGCCACCGAGGGCTGGCCGGGGAGCTGTTTTTT
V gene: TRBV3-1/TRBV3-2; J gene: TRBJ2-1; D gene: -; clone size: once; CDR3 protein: CASSRLGYEQFF; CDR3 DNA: TGTGCCAGCAGCCGCCTGGGCTATGAGCAGTTCTTC
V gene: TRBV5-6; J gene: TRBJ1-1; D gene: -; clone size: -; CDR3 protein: CASRQGPLPMNTEAFF; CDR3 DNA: TGTGCCAGCAGACAGGGCCCTTTACCCATGAACACTGAAGCTTTCTTT
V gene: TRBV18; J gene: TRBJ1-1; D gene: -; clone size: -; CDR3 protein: CASSPVARNTEAFF; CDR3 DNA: TGTGCCAGCTCACCAGTGGCCAGGAACACTGAAGCTTTCTTT
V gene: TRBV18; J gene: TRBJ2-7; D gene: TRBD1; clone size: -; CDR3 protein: CASSPSPSQGAGSYEQYF; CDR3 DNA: TGTGCCAGCTCACCAAGTCCAAGTCAGGGGGCCGGCTCCTACGAGCAGTACTTC
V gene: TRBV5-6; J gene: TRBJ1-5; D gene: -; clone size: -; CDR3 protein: CASSIGLRSNQPQHF; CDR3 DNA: TGTGCCAGCAGCATAGGACTGCGGAGCAATCAGCCCCAGCATTTT
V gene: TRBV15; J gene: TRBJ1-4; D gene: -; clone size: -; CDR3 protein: CATSRDSREKLFF; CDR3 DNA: TGTGCCACCAGCAGAGATAGCCGCGAAAAACTGTTTTTT
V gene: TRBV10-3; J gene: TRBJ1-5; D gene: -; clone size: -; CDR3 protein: CAIQGIPNQPQHF; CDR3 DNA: TGTGCTATTCAGGGGATTCCCAATCAGCCCCAGCATTTT
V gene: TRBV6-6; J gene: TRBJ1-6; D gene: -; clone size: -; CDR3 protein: CASSYRAGDSPLHF; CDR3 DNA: TGTGCCAGCAGTTACAGGGCAGGGGATTCACCCCTCCACTTT
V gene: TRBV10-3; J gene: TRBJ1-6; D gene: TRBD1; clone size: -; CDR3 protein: CAISEPGQHSTLPLHF; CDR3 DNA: TGTGCCATCAGTGAGCCGGGACAGCATTCCACCCTTCCCCTCCACTTT
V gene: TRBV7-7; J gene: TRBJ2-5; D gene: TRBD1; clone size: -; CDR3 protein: CASSFRGTGAGETQYF; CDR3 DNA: TGTGCTAGCAGCTTCCGCGGGACAGGCGCAGGGGAGACCCAGTACTTC
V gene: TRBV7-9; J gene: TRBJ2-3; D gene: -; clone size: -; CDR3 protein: CASGDLDTQYF; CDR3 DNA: TGTGCCAGCGGAGATCTGGATACGCAGTATTTT
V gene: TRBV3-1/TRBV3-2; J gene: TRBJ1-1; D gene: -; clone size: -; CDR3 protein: CASSQAGVTEAFF; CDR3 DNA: TGTGCCAGCAGCCAAGCGGGGGTTACTGAAGCTTTCTTT
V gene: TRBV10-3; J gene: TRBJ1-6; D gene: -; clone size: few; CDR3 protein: CAISESDSVVSPLHF; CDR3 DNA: TGTGCCATCAGTGAGTCCGACAGTGTAGTTTCACCCCTCCACTTT
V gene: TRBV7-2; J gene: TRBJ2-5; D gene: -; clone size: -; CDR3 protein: CASSLLGTKEETQYF; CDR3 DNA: TGTGCCAGCAGCTTACTGGGGACAAAAGAAGAGACCCAGTACTTC
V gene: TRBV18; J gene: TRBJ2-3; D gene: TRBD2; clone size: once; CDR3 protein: CASSLPKGTSGTDTQYF; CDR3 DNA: TGTGCCAGCTCACTACCGAAGGGGACTAGCGGCACAGATACGCAGTATTTT
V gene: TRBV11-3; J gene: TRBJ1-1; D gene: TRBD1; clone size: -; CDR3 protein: CASRTAQGARSSTVAFF; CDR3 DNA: TGTGCCAGCAGGACCGCACAGGGGGCGCGCAGCAGTACGGTCGCTTTCTTT
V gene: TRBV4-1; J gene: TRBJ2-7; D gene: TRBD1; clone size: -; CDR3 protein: CASSQVVTGVFNEQYF; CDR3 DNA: TGCGCCAGCAGCCAAGTCGTGACAGGGGTTTTCAACGAGCAGTACTTC
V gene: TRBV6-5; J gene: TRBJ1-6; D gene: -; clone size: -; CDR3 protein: CASSYARGGHSPLHF; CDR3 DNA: TGTGCCAGCAGTTACGCCCGGGGAGGGCATTCACCCCTCCACTTT
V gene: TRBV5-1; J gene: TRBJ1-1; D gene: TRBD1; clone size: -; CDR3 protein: CASSLSDRAMRYTEAFF; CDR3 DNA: TGCGCCAGCAGCCTTTCGGACAGGGCGATGAGGTACACTGAAGCTTTCTTT
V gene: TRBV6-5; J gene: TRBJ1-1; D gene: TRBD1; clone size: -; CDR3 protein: CASSFQPGQGRTEAFF; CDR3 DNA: TGTGCCAGCAGTTTTCAACCGGGACAGGGAAGGACTGAAGCTTTCTTT
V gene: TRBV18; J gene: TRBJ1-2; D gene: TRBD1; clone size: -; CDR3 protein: CASSPTSGGDYGYTF; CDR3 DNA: TGTGCCAGCTCACCAACCTCAGGGGGCGACTATGGCTACACCTTC
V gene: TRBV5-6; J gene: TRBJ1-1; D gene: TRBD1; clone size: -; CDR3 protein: CASSLRDRVPEAFF; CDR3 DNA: TGTGCCAGCAGCTTGCGGGACAGGGTTCCCGAAGCTTTCTTT
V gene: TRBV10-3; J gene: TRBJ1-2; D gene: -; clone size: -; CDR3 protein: CAISANYGYTF; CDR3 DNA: TGTGCCATCAGTGCAAACTATGGCTACACCTTC
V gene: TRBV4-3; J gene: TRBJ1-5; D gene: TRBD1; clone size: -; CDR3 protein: CASSHGQGDQPQHF; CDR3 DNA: TGCGCCAGCAGTCACGGACAGGGTGATCAGCCCCAGCATTTT
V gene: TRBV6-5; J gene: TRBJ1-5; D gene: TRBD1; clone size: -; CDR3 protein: CASSPGQARQPQHF; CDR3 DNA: TGTGCCAGCAGTCCCGGACAGGCTCGTCAGCCCCAGCATTTT
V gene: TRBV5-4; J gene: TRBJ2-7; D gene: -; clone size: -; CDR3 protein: CASSWGPGESYEQYF; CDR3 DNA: TGTGCCAGCAGCTGGGGCCCGGGGGAGTCCTACGAGCAGTACTTC
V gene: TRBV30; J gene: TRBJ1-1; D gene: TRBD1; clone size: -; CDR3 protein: CAWSRQGGTEAFF; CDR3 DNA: TGTGCCTGGAGCCGGCAGGGGGGCACTGAAGCTTTCTTT
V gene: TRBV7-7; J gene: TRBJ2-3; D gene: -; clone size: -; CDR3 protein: CASSPGRGTDTQYF; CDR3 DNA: TGTGCTAGCAGCCCCGGGCGGGGCACAGATACGCAGTATTTT
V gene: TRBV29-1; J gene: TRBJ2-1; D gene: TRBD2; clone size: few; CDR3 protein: CSVDLGRGSYNEQFF; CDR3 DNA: TGCAGCGTTGATTTGGGGCGGGGGAGCTACAATGAGCAGTTCTTC
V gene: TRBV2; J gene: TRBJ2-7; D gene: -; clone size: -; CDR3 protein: CASSFLARRDYEQYF; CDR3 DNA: TGTGCCAGCAGTTTTCTAGCGCGCCGCGACTACGAGCAGTACTTC